This TCR beta chain originates from a study of regulatory T cells in long-lasting Graves disease. Time point given: persistent/refractory GD, antithyroid drugs over 5 years with positive TRAb. Extracted RNA from PBMCs served as the source of the TCR library. CDR3 length: 12 amino acids. Germline V CDR1 and CDR2: DFQATT, SNEGSKA (reference sequence). Trimming took off 3 bases at V and 5 bases at J, with 11 bases between the two ends. There are many counts of this clonotype. The TCR beta library used iRepertoire HTBI primers with Arm-PCR amplification of CDR3. MiXCR, applied by TCRdb to the multiplex PCR reads, yields one record per CDR3 protein. The repertoire holds about 470,000 distinct CDR3 sequences, with less than 25% as singletons.

The starting material was peripheral blood mononuclear cells (PBMCs), obtained when the disease was refractory, from a patient treated with antithyroid drugs. The clonotype was recovered from a female donor with Graves disease. The chain carries TRBV20-1 and TRBJ2-7, with unresolved D. This chain's CDR3 is CSASGLKDEQYF. The CDR3 DNA is TGCAGTGCTAGTGGTCTTAAGGACGAGCAGTACTTC.